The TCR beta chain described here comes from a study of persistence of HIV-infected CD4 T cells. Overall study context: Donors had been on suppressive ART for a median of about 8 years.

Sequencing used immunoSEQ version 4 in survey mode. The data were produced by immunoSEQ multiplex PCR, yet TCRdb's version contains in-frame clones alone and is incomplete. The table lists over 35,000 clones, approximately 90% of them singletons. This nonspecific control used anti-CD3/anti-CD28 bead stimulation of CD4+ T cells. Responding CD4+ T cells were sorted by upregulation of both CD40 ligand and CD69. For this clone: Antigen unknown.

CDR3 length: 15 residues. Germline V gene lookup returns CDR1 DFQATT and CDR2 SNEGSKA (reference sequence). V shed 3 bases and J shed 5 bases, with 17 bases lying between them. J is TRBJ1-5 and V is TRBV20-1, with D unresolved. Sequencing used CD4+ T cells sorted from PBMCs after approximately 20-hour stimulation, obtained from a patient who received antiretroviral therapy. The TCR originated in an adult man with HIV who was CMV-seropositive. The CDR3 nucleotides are TGCAGTGCTAGTATCGGACCCACGCCCCATCAGCCCCAGCATTTT. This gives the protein CSASIGPTPHQPQHF.